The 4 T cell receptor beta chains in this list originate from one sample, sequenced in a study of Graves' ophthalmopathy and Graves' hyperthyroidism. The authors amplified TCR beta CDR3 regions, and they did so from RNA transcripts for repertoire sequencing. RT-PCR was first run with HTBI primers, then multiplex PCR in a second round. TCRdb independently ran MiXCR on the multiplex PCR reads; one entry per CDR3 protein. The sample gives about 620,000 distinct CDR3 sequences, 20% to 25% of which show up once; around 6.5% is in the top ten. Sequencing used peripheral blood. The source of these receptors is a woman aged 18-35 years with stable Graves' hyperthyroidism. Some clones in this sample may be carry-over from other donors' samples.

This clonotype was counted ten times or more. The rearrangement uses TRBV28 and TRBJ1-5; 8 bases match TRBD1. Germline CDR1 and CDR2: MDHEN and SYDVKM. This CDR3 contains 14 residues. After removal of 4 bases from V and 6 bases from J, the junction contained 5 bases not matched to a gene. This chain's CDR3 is CASSSGGAGQPQHF. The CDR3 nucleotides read TGTGCCAGCAGTTCAGGGGGCGCAGGTCAGCCCCAGCATTTT.

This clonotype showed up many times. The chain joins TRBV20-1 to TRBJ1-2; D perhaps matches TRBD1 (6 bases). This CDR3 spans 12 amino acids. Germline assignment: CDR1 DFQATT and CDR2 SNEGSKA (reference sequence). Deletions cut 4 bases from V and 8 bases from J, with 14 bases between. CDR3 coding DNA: TGCAGTGCTATCCGGGGGCTCGGAGGCTACACCTTC. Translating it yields CSAIRGLGGYTF.

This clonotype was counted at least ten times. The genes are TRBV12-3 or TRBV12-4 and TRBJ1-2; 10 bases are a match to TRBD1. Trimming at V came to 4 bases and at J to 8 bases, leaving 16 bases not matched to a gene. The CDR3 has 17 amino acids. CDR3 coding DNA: TGTGCCAGCAGTTCCACTTCCCCGGGACAGGGGTACTTGGGCTACACCTTC. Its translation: CASSSTSPGQGYLGYTF.

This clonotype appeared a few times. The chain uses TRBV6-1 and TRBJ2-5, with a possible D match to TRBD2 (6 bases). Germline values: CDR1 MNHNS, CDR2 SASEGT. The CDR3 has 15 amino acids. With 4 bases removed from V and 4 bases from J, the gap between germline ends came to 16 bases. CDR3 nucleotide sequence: TGTGCCAGCAGTGGGTGGACGGGAGCTCGAGAGACCCAGTACTTC. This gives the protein CASSGWTGARETQYF.